These 26 T cell receptor beta chains were sequenced from one sample in a study of glioma-infiltrating T cells after dendritic cell vaccination. Method: immunoSEQ multiplex PCR; TCRdb's copy keeps in-frame clones and lacks some. The sample has 20,000 or so clones; about 90% are singletons. Specified time point: after dendritic cell vaccination, including at tumor progression/relapse. Sample: blood, taken after dendritic cell vaccination. All receptors come from a human donor with glioblastoma.

This clone was seen just once. Additional DNA sequences in this sample encode the identical CDR3. The rearrangement links TRBV7-9 to TRBJ1-6; D ambiguous. CDR1 and CDR2 (germline): SEHNR, FQNEAQ (reference sequence). CDR3 length equals 14 residues. The V end was cut by 0 bases, the J end by 13 bases, with 13 bases between. The CDR3 here is CASSLAHRGSPLHF. As DNA, the CDR3 is TGTGCCAGCAGCTTAGCGCATCGGGGTTCCCCCCTCCACTTT.

V and J are TRBV4-1 and TRBJ2-2, with 10 positions matching TRBD1. V was pared by 2 bases and J by 6 bases, with 9 bases of the junction left unmatched. CDR3 length: 17 residues. The germline CDR1 and CDR2 sequences are MGHRA and YSYEKL. The DNA for the CDR3 is TGCGCCAGCAGCCAACAAGGGGGACAGGGGAGGGCCGGGGAGCTGTTTTTT. Translation gives CASSQQGGQGRAGELFF.

The chain joins TRBV29-1 to TRBJ1-1; 9 bases align to TRBD1. Trimming cost V 6 bases and J 8 bases; bases outside gene matches: 4. Germline lookup yields CDR1 SQVTM and CDR2 ANQGSEA. The CDR3 is 11 amino acids. CDR3 residues: CSVEQGAEAFF. CDR3 coding DNA: TGCAGCGTCGAACAGGGGGCCGAAGCTTTCTTT.

The chain couples TRBV2 to TRBJ2-1, with a weak D call TRBD1 (5 bases). This CDR3 comprises 15 residues. The V end was cut by 6 bases, the J end by 5 bases, with 17 bases between. Germline V gene data show CDR1 as SNHLY and CDR2 as FYNNEI. The CDR3 DNA reads as TGTGCCAGCAGGGGAAGGGCAGGGCGTGACAATGAGCAGTTCTTC. Translation: CASRGRAGRDNEQFF.

This CDR3 is CASSEGTDYGYTF. DNA of the CDR3: TGTGCCAGCAGTGAAGGGACAGACTATGGCTACACCTTC. The J gene is TRBJ1-2, the V gene TRBV2; D is perhaps TRBD1 (6 bases). CDR3 length: 13 residues. Germline V CDR1 and CDR2: SNHLY, FYNNEI. V lost 1 base and J lost 3, with 6 bases in between.

V gene TRBV19 combines with J gene TRBJ2-5; 8 bases agree with TRBD2. After removal of 7 bases from V and 4 bases from J, the junction contained 14 bases not matched to a gene. Per the germline V gene, CDR1 is LNHDA and CDR2 is SQIVND (reference sequence). The CDR3 is 16 amino acids. The CDR3: CASTPGGRGARETQYF. CDR3 DNA sequence: TGTGCCAGTACCCCGGGGGGGCGGGGGGCCCGAGAGACCCAGTACTTC.

The J gene is TRBJ1-6, the V gene TRBV15; tentative D call: TRBD1 (5 bases). Germline values: CDR1 LNHNV, CDR2 YYDKDF (reference sequence). The V end was cut by 3 bases, the J end by 9 bases, with 12 bases between. The CDR3 spans 14 residues. The DNA of the CDR3 is TGTGCCACCAGCAGGGGGGGAAGGAGTTCACCCCTCCACTTT. Translated: CATSRGGRSSPLHF.

This clone was seen a few times. The rearrangement uses TRBV11-2 and TRBJ2-7; possible D gene TRBD1, 5 bases. The CDR3 extends over 14 amino acids. Germline CDR1 is SGHAT and CDR2 is FQNNGV. V lost 8 bases, J lost 3 bases, and 17 bases lay in between. The CDR3 nucleotides read TGTGCCAGCCGGGCGCTCCAGGGCCTCTACGAGCAGTACTTC. This translates into CASRALQGLYEQYF.

V and J are TRBV6-5 and TRBJ2-1; perhaps TRBD2 as D (6 bases). Trimming took 2 bases from V and 10 from J, leaving 12 bases between them. The CDR3 consists of 13 residues. The germline V gene encodes CDR1 MNHEY and CDR2 SVGAGI. The CDR3 DNA reads TGTGCCAGCAGTTACCCTCCGGCGGGGGAGCAGTTCTTC. Amino acid sequence: CASSYPPAGEQFF.

The CDR3 DNA sequence: TGTGCCAGCAGCCCAGGACTAGCGGGGGACCTTTATGAGCAGTTCTTC. Protein product: CASSPGLAGDLYEQFF. The V call is TRBV7-9, the J call TRBJ2-1; TRBD2 agrees at 13 bases. Germline CDR1 is SEHNR and CDR2 is FQNEAQ (reference sequence). J gave up 8 bases and V 5 bases, and 9 bases lay outside the gene matches. The CDR3 loop spans 16 amino acids.

The gene calls are TRBV18 and TRBJ2-6; 10 nucleotides align to TRBD1. The ends lost 6 bases at V and 2 bases at J; junction bases unmatched: 7. This CDR3 has 17 amino acids. The V gene's germline CDR1 is KGHSH and CDR2 LQKENI. CDR3 coding DNA: TGTGCCAGCTCGCGACAGGGGGCAAACCCTGGGGCCAACGTCCTGACTTTC. Translated, it gives CASSRQGANPGANVLTF.

The chain employs TRBV19 and TRBJ2-4; maybe TRBD1 (5 bases). This CDR3 is built from 16 residues. Germline V gene data show CDR1 as LNHDA and CDR2 as SQIVND (reference sequence). V lost 3 bases and J lost 0, with 12 bases in between. The CDR3 DNA reads TGTGCCAGTAGTATTCGACAGCAGTCAGCCAAAAACATTCAGTACTTC. Amino acids: CASSIRQQSAKNIQYF.

The chain is built from TRBV23-1 and TRBJ2-7; D perhaps matches TRBD2 (6 bases). TRBV23-1 carries the ORF label, with uncertain function. With 3 bases removed from V and 1 base from J, the gap between germline ends came to 7 bases. This CDR3 comprises 13 residues. The DNA for the CDR3 is TGCGCCAGCAGTCAGGAGGGTTCCTACGAGCAGTACTTC. Its protein is CASSQEGSYEQYF.

The chain employs TRBV6-5 and TRBJ2-5; weak D call: TRBD2 (7 bases). Per the germline V gene, CDR1 is MNHEY and CDR2 is SVGAGI. The CDR3 runs to 14 residues. Between the trimmed V and J ends, which lost 3 bases and 7 bases, there was a span of 15 bases. The CDR3 DNA reads as TGTGCCAGCAGTTATTTGCAGGGGAGGGGGACCCAGTACTTC. Translated, it gives CASSYLQGRGTQYF.

This clone was recorded only once. The V and J genes are TRBV6-1 and TRBJ2-1; D is unclear. The CDR3 loop spans 13 amino acids. Trimming removed 4 bases from V and 3 bases from J, with 7 bases in between. Germline loops: CDR1 MNHNS, CDR2 SASEGT. The CDR3, as DNA: TGTGCCAGCAGTGCCGGTTACTACAATGAGCAGTTCTTC. This sequence encodes CASSAGYYNEQFF.

The V call is TRBV7-9, the J call TRBJ2-7, with 13 bases aligning to TRBD2. CDR1 is SEHNR and CDR2 is FQNEAQ in the germline V gene (reference sequence). Trimming at V came to 5 bases and at J to 1 base, leaving 2 bases not matched to a gene. This CDR3 is 15 amino acids long. The chain's CDR3 is CASSKTSGGSYEQYF. CDR3 coding DNA: TGTGCCAGCAGCAAGACTAGCGGGGGGTCCTACGAGCAGTACTTC. The variable domain in full, with the rest retrieved from reference TRBV7-9 and TRBJ2-7, is DTGVSQNPRHKITKRGQNVTFRCDPISEHNRLYWYRQTLGQGPEFLTYFQNEAQLEKSRLLSDRFSAERPKGSFSTLEIQRTEQGDSAMYLCASSKTSGGSYEQYFGPGTRLTVT.

The CDR3 bases are TGTGCCAGTAGTCCCTCCAGGACAGGGGAAAATTATAGCAATCAGCCCCAGCATTTT. It specifies CASSPSRTGENYSNQPQHF. This chain connects TRBV19 to TRBJ1-5; 9 bases are shared with TRBD1. CDR1 LNHDA and CDR2 SQIVND come from the germline V gene (reference sequence). CDR3 length equals 19 residues. Losses at the gene ends were 5 bases for V and 0 bases for J; bases not matched to a gene: 14.

Worth noting for this clone: A read error may produce the germline difference seen at one junction end. The gene calls are TRBV2 and TRBJ1-2; D unresolved. There are 14 residues in the CDR3. Looked up from germline, CDR1 is SNHLY and CDR2 is FYNNEI. Here the CDR3 reads CASTLSYLNYGHTF. DNA of the CDR3: TGTGCCAGCACCCTGTCTTACCTTAACTATGGCCACACCTTC.

The chain employs TRBV30 and TRBJ1-6, with a possible D match to TRBD1 (5 bases). Germline loops: CDR1 GTSNPN, CDR2 SVGIG (reference sequence). The CDR3 contains 13 residues. Trimming removed 2 bases from V and 4 bases from J, with 6 bases in between. The CDR3 loop is CAWSRGYNSPLHF. As DNA, the CDR3 is TGTGCCTGGAGTCGGGGGTATAATTCACCCCTCCACTTT.

This clone has only a few counts. The rearrangement joins TRBV4-1 to TRBJ2-2; 9 bases line up with TRBD1. CDR1 MGHRA and CDR2 YSYEKL come from the germline V gene. V gave up 3 bases and J gave up 6 bases; unmatched junction bases: 5. The CDR3 is made up of 15 amino acids. The CDR3: CASSQTGGRSGELFF. CDR3 coding DNA: TGCGCCAGCAGCCAGACAGGGGGTAGGTCCGGGGAGCTGTTTTTT.

The chain joins TRBV6-5 to TRBJ1-1, with D perhaps TRBD1 (5 bases). V was clipped by 8 bases and J by 1 base, with 11 bases between them. This CDR3 contains 13 residues. The germline V gene encodes CDR1 MNHEY and CDR2 SVGAGI. CDR3 DNA sequence: TGTGCCAGCCAAAAGCAGGGGAACACTGAAGCTTTCTTT. Protein: CASQKQGNTEAFF.

The chain links TRBV18 to TRBJ2-3; 12 nucleotides agree with TRBD2. The CDR3 contains 17 residues. CDR1 is KGHSH and CDR2 is LQKENI in the germline V gene. Trimming at V came to 6 bases and at J to 4 bases, leaving 11 bases not matched to a gene. CDR3 protein: CASSPPSGGAGPDTQYF. The CDR3 DNA follows: TGTGCCAGCTCGCCCCCTAGCGGGGGGGCCGGCCCAGATACGCAGTATTTT.

The chain couples TRBV20-1 to TRBJ1-2; TRBD1 matches at 7 bases. Trimming cost V 4 bases and J 8 bases; bases outside gene matches: 4. The length of the CDR3 is 11 residues. The V gene's germline CDR1 is DFQATT and CDR2 SNEGSKA (reference sequence). The CDR3 nucleotides read TGCAGTGCTAAGACAGGGAGCGGCTACACCTTC. It yields the protein CSAKTGSGYTF.

V and J are TRBV5-1 and TRBJ2-7; 9 bases fit TRBD1. The V and J ends lost 2 bases and 6 bases, in that order; junction bases with no gene match: 6. Germline lookup yields CDR1 SGHRS and CDR2 YFSETQ. The CDR3 runs 14 residues. The CDR3 spells CASSFPGQGGEQYF. The DNA for the CDR3 is TGCGCCAGCAGCTTCCCGGGACAGGGAGGCGAGCAGTACTTC. The entire variable domain, with the rest obtained from reference TRBV5-1 and TRBJ2-7, is as follows: KAGVTQTPRYLIKTRGQQVTLSCSPISGHRSVSWYQQTPGQGLQFLFEYFSETQRNKGNFPGRFSGRQFSNSRSEMNVSTLELGDSALYLCASSFPGQGGEQYFGPGTRLTVT.

The rearrangement joins TRBV4-1 to TRBJ2-5; D perhaps matches TRBD1 (6 bases). CDR3 length equals 16 residues. Germline CDR1 is MGHRA and CDR2 is YSYEKL. Trimming left V 0 bases short and J 5 bases short, with 16 bases between. In nucleotides, the CDR3 is TGCGCCAGCAGCCAAGATCAAACAGGGAAGGGGGAGACCCAGTACTTC. Encoded protein: CASSQDQTGKGETQYF.

This clone has just one count. J is TRBJ2-7 and V is TRBV11-2, with TRBD2 identical over 8 bases. This CDR3 has 14 residues. V was pared by 5 bases and J by 0 bases, with 3 bases of the junction left unmatched. Germline V CDR1 and CDR2: SGHAT, FQNNGV. The CDR3 sequence: CASSPGLASYEQYF. The DNA of the CDR3 is TGTGCCAGCAGCCCCGGACTAGCCTCCTACGAGCAGTACTTC.